One and the same sample provided the 14 T cell receptor beta chains below, sequenced in a study of T cell responses to AZD1222 COVID-19 vaccine. Assay: immunoSEQ multiplex PCR; the TCRdb copy retains only in-frame clones and omits some. The data show 40,000 to 60,000 clones, around 85% seen once. The source was peripheral blood, collected on day 0 of MenACWY control vaccination. The receptors originated from an adult in good health.

The chain joins TRBV12-3 or TRBV12-4 to TRBJ2-1; D not certain. The CDR3 runs to 13 residues. Deletions cut 8 bases from V and 9 bases from J, with 17 bases between. CDR3 amino acids: CASGPPWASEQFF. CDR3 sequence (DNA): TGTGCCAGCGGCCCGCCGTGGGCCAGTGAGCAGTTCTTC.

The CDR3 spells CASSLGKGSYEQYF. The CDR3 DNA follows: TGTGCCAGCAGCTTAGGGAAGGGGTCCTACGAGCAGTACTTC. This chain links TRBV7-9 with TRBJ2-7; possibly TRBD1 for D (5 bases). Per germline, CDR1 SEHNR and CDR2 FQNEAQ (reference sequence). The CDR3 extends over 14 amino acids. V dropped 1 base and J dropped 1 base, with 8 bases sitting between them.

This sequence joins TRBV5-1 and TRBJ1-1; D call uncertain. CDR1 is SGHRS and CDR2 is YFSETQ in the germline V gene. Trimming took off 1 base at V and 4 bases at J, with 11 bases between the two ends. This CDR3 is 14 amino acids long. CDR3 amino acids: CASSLMFGSTEAFF. In DNA form, the CDR3 reads TGCGCCAGCAGCTTGATGTTTGGGAGCACTGAAGCTTTCTTT.

This clone has just a few counts. The chain has TRBV5-1 and TRBJ1-1; D is ambiguous. The CDR3 runs to 14 residues. Germline lookup yields CDR1 SGHRS and CDR2 YFSETQ. Trimming took 0 bases from V and 4 from J, leaving 10 bases between them. The CDR3 region is CASSLVSGLTEAFF. The CDR3 region has the DNA TGCGCCAGCAGCTTGGTTAGCGGACTCACTGAAGCTTTCTTT.

The count of this clone is one. The V call is TRBV18, the J call TRBJ2-3; the D call may be TRBD1 or TRBD2 (5 bases each). The germline CDR1 and CDR2 sequences are KGHSH and LQKENI. With 2 bases removed from V and 0 bases from J, the gap between germline ends came to 12 bases. CDR3 length: 16 residues. The CDR3 loop reads CASSPSGTVSTDTQYF. The CDR3 coding sequence is TGTGCCAGCTCACCATCCGGGACGGTTAGCACAGATACGCAGTATTTT.

The gene calls are TRBV9 and TRBJ1-2; D gene ambiguous. The ends were cut back, 3 bases at V and 6 bases at J, with 18 bases in the middle. The V gene's germline CDR1 is SGDLS and CDR2 YYNGEE. The CDR3 has 15 amino acids. The CDR3 region is CASSAQSKLKHGYTF. CDR3 nucleotide sequence: TGTGCCAGCAGCGCCCAGTCCAAGTTAAAACATGGCTACACCTTC.

The rearrangement links TRBV10-1 to TRBJ1-1; D call uncertain. V was cut by 10 bases and J by 5 bases, with 17 bases left in between. CDR3 size: 13 residues. The germline V gene has CDR1 WNHNN and CDR2 SYGVQD (reference sequence). CDR3 in DNA: TGCGCCACTACCTTGGGAGTTGGGACTGAAGCTTTCTTT. Amino acids: CATTLGVGTEAFF.

The chain links TRBV19 to TRBJ2-7; perhaps TRBD1 as D (6 bases). The CDR3 is 9 amino acids. CDR1 is LNHDA and CDR2 is SQIVND in the germline V gene (reference sequence). The CDR3: CNQGCEQYV. The CDR3 region has the DNA TGTAACCAGGGGTGCGAGCAGTACGTC.

The chain uses TRBV5-6 and TRBJ2-1; D may be TRBD2 (6 bases). The germline V gene encodes CDR1 SGHDT and CDR2 YYEEEE. The length of the CDR3 is 17 residues. The V end lost 0 bases, the J end lost 1 base, and 14 bases lay between the germline ends. The CDR3 loop reads CASSLAMRRVSYNEQFF. CDR3 bases: TGTGCCAGCAGCTTGGCCATGAGGAGGGTTTCCTACAATGAGCAGTTCTTC.

The chain combines TRBV10-1 with TRBJ2-5; D may be TRBD1 or TRBD2 (5 bases each). This CDR3 is built from 13 residues. CDR1 is WNHNN, CDR2 SYGVQD, per germline (reference sequence). The germline V and J ends were trimmed by 5 bases and 5 bases, with 12 bases remaining between them. The CDR3 DNA is TGCGCCAGCAGTCGAGGGGACGGGGAGACCCAGTACTTC. Translation gives CASSRGDGETQYF.

The CDR3 DNA follows: TGTGCCAGCAGTCCGGGGAAAACCTACGAGCAGTACTTC. The encoded protein is CASSPGKTYEQYF. The genes are TRBV6-5 and TRBJ2-7; tentative D call: TRBD2 (5 bases). The length of the CDR3 is 13 residues. Germline V lookup: CDR1 MNHEY, CDR2 SVGAGI. The V and J ends lost 5 bases and 2 bases respectively, with 10 bases between them.

The chain joins TRBV13 to TRBJ2-7; D may be TRBD2 (7 bases). CDR1 is PRHDT and CDR2 is FYEKMQ in the germline V gene (reference sequence). This CDR3 region has 15 residues. V lost 3 bases, J lost 2 bases, and 14 bases lay in between. The DNA of the CDR3 is TGTGCCAGCAGCTTGGGACGGGGGGCAACCTACGAGCAGTACGTC. This sequence encodes CASSLGRGATYEQYV.

The V gene is TRBV19, the J gene TRBJ1-5, with D possibly TRBD1 on 6 matching bases. V lost 10 bases, J lost 0 bases, and 13 bases lay in between. Per germline, CDR1 LNHDA and CDR2 SQIVND (reference sequence). The CDR3 is made up of 14 amino acids. The chain's CDR3 is CATNTGYSNQPQHF. The CDR3 coding sequence is TGTGCCACCAATACAGGGTATAGCAATCAGCCCCAGCATTTT.

The rearrangement links TRBV7-8 to TRBJ2-7; 7 bases are a match to TRBD2. The germline CDR1 and CDR2 sequences are SGHVS and FQNEAQ. CDR3 length: 15 amino acids. Trimming cost V 0 bases and J 5 bases; bases outside gene matches: 7. Here the CDR3 reads CASSLAGGEGDEQYF. The CDR3 region has the DNA TGTGCCAGCAGCTTAGCCGGCGGGGAGGGAGACGAGCAGTACTTC.